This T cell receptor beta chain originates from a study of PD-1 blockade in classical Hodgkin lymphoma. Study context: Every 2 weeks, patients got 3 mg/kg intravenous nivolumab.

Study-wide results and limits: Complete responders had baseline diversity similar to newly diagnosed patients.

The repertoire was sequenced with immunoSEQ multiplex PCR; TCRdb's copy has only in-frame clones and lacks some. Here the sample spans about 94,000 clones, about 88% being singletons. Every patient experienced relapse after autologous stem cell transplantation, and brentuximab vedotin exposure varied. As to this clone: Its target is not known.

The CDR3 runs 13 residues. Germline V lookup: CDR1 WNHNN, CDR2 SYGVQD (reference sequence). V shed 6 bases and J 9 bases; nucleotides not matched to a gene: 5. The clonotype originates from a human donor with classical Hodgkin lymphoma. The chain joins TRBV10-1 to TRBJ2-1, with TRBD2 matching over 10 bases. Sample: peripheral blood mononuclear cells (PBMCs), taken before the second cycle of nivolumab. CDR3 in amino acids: CASRASGSGEQFF. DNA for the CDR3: TGCGCCAGCAGAGCTAGCGGGAGTGGTGAGCAGTTCTTC.